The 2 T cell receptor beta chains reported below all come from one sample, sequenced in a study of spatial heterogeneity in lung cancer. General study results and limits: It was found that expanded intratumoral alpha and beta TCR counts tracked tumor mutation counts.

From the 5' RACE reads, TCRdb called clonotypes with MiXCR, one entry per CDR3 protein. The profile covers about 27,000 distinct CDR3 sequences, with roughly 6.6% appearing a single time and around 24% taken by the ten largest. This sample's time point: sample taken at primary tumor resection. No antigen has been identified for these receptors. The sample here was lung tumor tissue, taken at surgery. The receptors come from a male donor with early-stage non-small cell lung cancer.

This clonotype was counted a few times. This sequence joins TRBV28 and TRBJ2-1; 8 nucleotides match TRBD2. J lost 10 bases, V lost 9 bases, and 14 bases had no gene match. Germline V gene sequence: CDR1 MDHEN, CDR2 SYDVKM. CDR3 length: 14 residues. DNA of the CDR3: TGTGCCAGTAAATCCGGTAGCGGGGCAAGGGAGCAGTTCTTC. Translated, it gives CASKSGSGAREQFF.

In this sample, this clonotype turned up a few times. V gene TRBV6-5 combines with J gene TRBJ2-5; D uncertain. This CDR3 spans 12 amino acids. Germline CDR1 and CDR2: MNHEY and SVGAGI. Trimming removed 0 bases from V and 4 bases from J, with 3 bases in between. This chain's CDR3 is CASSYSGETQYF. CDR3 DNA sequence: TGTGCCAGCAGTTACTCCGGAGAGACCCAGTACTTC.